One and the same sample provided the 12 T cell receptor beta chains below, sequenced in a study of blood T cell repertoires in COVID-19 (dated by TCRdb to between 2020 and 2021). Libraries were made using the immunoSEQ multiplex PCR assay. This immuneACCESS table, as held by TCRdb, lists in-frame sequences with V and J called but not all clones. Of the missing ones, under half trace to an unresolved V gene in checked studies; the others have no known cause. The sample data list 130,000 to 150,000 clones, and roughly 80% of these were observed just once. The ten most abundant clones make up under 5.5% of the sample. The sequencing sample was made of peripheral blood. All receptors come from a human donor in a cohort sampled during active COVID-19.

The chain links TRBV18 to TRBJ2-5; TRBD1 matches 8 bases. The CDR3 length is 15 residues. CDR1 and CDR2 from the germline V gene are KGHSH and LQKENI. The V gene end was trimmed by 0 bases and the J gene end by 3 bases; junction bases not matched to a gene: 3. CDR3 DNA sequence: TGTGCCAGCTCACCACCTACGACAGGGGAAGAGACCCAGTACTTC. Residues: CASSPPTTGEETQYF.

The rearrangement joins TRBV7-8 to TRBJ2-7; D unclear. V dropped 0 bases and J dropped 5 bases, with 11 bases sitting between them. CDR1 and CDR2 (germline): SGHVS, FQNEAQ. There are 14 residues in the CDR3. As DNA, the CDR3 is TGTGCCAGCAGCTTAGCGGGCCCAACGGACGAGCAGTACTTC. Protein: CASSLAGPTDEQYF.

The rearrangement uses TRBV4-1 and TRBJ1-3; the match to TRBD1 covers 7 bases. This CDR3 has 17 residues. CDR1 MGHRA and CDR2 YSYEKL come from the germline V gene. The junction had 10 bases not matched to a gene; V was cut back by 4 bases and J by 1 base. CDR3 loop: CASSRPGTDKSGNTIYF. CDR3 bases: TGCGCCAGCAGCCGGCCGGGGACAGACAAATCTGGAAACACCATATATTTT.

This clone was detected only once. The V call is TRBV9, the J call TRBJ2-1, with 8 bases identical to TRBD2. V was clipped by 8 bases and J by 1 base; unmatched bases: 5. Germline CDR1 and CDR2: SGDLS and YYNGEE. The CDR3 covers 14 residues. The chain's CDR3 is CASTSGSSYNEQFF. In nucleotides, the CDR3 is TGTGCCAGTACCAGCGGGAGTTCCTACAATGAGCAGTTCTTC. The full variable domain, with the rest looked up from reference TRBV9 and TRBJ2-1, is DSGVTQTPKHLITATGQRVTLRCSPRSGDLSVYWYQQSLDQGLQFLIQYYNGEERAKGNILERFSAQQFPDLHSELNLSSLELGDSALYFCASTSGSSYNEQFFGPGTRLTVL.

The genes are TRBV19 and TRBJ1-1; TRBD1 is a possible D gene (5 bases). Germline CDR1 reads LNHDA; CDR2 reads SQIVND (reference sequence). V dropped 10 bases and J dropped 11 bases, with 23 bases sitting between them. The CDR3 extends over 13 amino acids. The CDR3, as DNA: TGTGCCACCTCGGACACCGGTCAGACGGTGGCTTTCTTT. It yields the protein CATSDTGQTVAFF.

The rearrangement links TRBV15 to TRBJ1-1; TRBD1 aligns across 11 bases. The CDR3 has 17 residues. V shed 5 bases, J shed 5 bases, and the junction held 13 bases outside the gene matches. Looked up from germline, CDR1 is LNHNV and CDR2 is YYDKDF (reference sequence). The CDR3 DNA reads as TGTGCCACCAGCGCAAAATTGGACAGGGGGCCGGGGACTGAAGCTTTCTTT. This translates into CATSAKLDRGPGTEAFF.

The rearrangement uses TRBV7-2 and TRBJ2-3, with D possibly TRBD2 on 5 matching bases. The ends were cut back, 5 bases at V and 2 bases at J, with 11 bases in the middle. Germline V lookup: CDR1 SGHTA, CDR2 FQGNSA. This CDR3 comprises 14 residues. The CDR3 DNA is TGTGCCAGCAGCGCCCAGCGGTACACAGATACGCAGTATTTT. This gives the protein CASSAQRYTDTQYF. The full variable domain, completed using reference TRBV7-2 and TRBJ2-3, is GAGVSQSPSNKVTEKGKDVELRCDPISGHTALYWYRQSLGQGLEFLIYFQGNSAPDKSGLPSDRFSAERTGGSVSTLTIQRTQQEDSAVYLCASSAQRYTDTQYFGPGTRLTVL.

This chain links TRBV27 with TRBJ1-5; no clear D. The CDR3 length is 14 residues. V shed 8 bases and J shed 6 bases, with 17 bases lying between them. Germline CDR1 reads MNHEY; CDR2 reads SMNVEV (reference sequence). The CDR3 region is CASSDAGFSQPQHF. In DNA form, the CDR3 reads TGTGCCAGCTCCGACGCGGGGTTCAGTCAGCCCCAGCATTTT.

The genes are TRBV20-1 and TRBJ2-7; D is uncertain. Germline-derived CDR1 and CDR2 are DFQATT and SNEGSKA (reference sequence). V was pared by 3 bases and J by 2 bases, with 14 bases between. The CDR3 runs to 14 residues. CDR3 region: CSASGGVIAYEQYF. DNA of the CDR3: TGCAGTGCTAGTGGCGGAGTGATCGCCTACGAGCAGTACTTC.

The chain couples TRBV20-1 to TRBJ2-1; 8 nucleotides align to TRBD2. The germline V gene has CDR1 DFQATT and CDR2 SNEGSKA (reference sequence). The trim removed 3 bases at V and 6 bases at J, leaving 4 bases unmatched. The CDR3 sequence is 13 residues long. The CDR3 DNA reads as TGCAGTGCTAGTCGGGGGGGGGTCAATGAGCAGTTCTTC. Translated, it gives CSASRGGVNEQFF.

J is TRBJ1-4 and V is TRBV2; the D is unclear. Germline CDR1 reads SNHLY; CDR2 reads FYNNEI. V lost 2 bases to trimming and J lost 5 bases, with 9 bases between them. The CDR3 has 14 amino acids. CDR3 sequence reads: CASSEMGRNEKLFF. The DNA of the CDR3 is TGTGCCAGCAGTGAAATGGGCAGAAATGAAAAACTGTTTTTT.

This rearrangement joins TRBV15 to TRBJ2-7, with a possible D match to TRBD1 (6 bases). Germline V gene lookup returns CDR1 LNHNV and CDR2 YYDKDF (reference sequence). Trimming stripped 6 bases from V and 0 bases from J, with 15 bases between. The CDR3 spans 15 residues. The CDR3 spells CATSPPGASSYEQYV. As DNA, the CDR3 is TGTGCCACCAGTCCCCCAGGGGCGAGCTCCTACGAGCAGTACGTC.